This passage covers 20 T cell receptor beta chains from one sample sequenced in a study of T cell changes during pregnancy in multiple sclerosis. Repertoires were generated with immunoSEQ multiplex PCR, while TCRdb's copy carries only in-frame clones and drops some. The data contain around 63,000 clones, 75% to 95% of them singletons. Sequences were derived from peripheral blood, sampled after pregnancy. All receptors come from a female donor in good health, enrolled as a control in a pregnancy study.

This clone was counted once. The chain carries TRBV27 and TRBJ2-3; D is unresolved. CDR3 size: 13 residues. Germline CDR1 and CDR2: MNHEY and SMNVEV (reference sequence). V was shortened by 6 bases and J by 1 base, with 8 bases between the two germline ends. The CDR3 spells CASRPVGTDTQYF. The CDR3 DNA is TGTGCCAGCAGGCCGGTTGGCACAGATACGCAGTATTTT.

The chain employs TRBV6-5 and TRBJ1-2; 7 bases fit TRBD1. Germline assignment: CDR1 MNHEY and CDR2 SVGAGI. The CDR3 has 14 residues. Trimming removed 6 bases from V and 4 bases from J; junction bases left unmatched: 8. The CDR3 loop reads CASRKGQAVYGYTF. The CDR3 DNA follows: TGTGCCAGCAGAAAAGGACAGGCAGTCTATGGCTACACCTTC.

The chain has TRBV4-3 and TRBJ2-5; no clear D. CDR3 length: 13 amino acids. The germline V gene has CDR1 LGHNA and CDR2 YSLEER. Trimming pared 0 bases from V and 5 bases from J, leaving 7 bases between. CDR3 region: CASSQEMRETQYF. The CDR3 DNA reads as TGCGCCAGCAGCCAAGAAATGAGGGAGACCCAGTACTTC.

This clone turned up a few times. The chain joins TRBV14 to TRBJ2-1; 10 nucleotides agree with TRBD1. Germline-derived CDR1 and CDR2 are SGHDN and FVKESK. V was clipped by 0 bases and J by 2 bases; unmatched bases: 7. The CDR3 is 18 amino acids. CDR3 bases: TGTGCCAGCAGCCAAGATAGTGCGGGACAGGGGCCCTACAATGAGCAGTTCTTC. It translates to CASSQDSAGQGPYNEQFF.

J is TRBJ1-1 and V is TRBV11-1; the D gene is possibly TRBD1 (6 bases). The CDR3 runs 15 residues. Germline V gene data show CDR1 as SGHAT and CDR2 as FQDESV (reference sequence). V was pared by 4 bases and J by 0 bases, with 12 bases between. The CDR3: CASSYRRGMNTEAFF. The DNA of the CDR3 is TGTGCCAGCAGCTACCGCAGGGGCATGAACACTGAAGCTTTCTTT. Drawing the rest from reference TRBV11-1 and TRBJ1-1, the complete variable domain is EAEVAQSPRYKITEKSQAVAFWCDPISGHATLYWYRQILGQGPELLVQFQDESVVDDSQLPKDRFSAERLKGVDSTLKIQPAELGDSAMYLCASSYRRGMNTEAFFGQGTRLTVV.

The gene calls are TRBV27 and TRBJ2-1; 8 bases fit TRBD1. The V gene end was trimmed by 5 bases and the J gene end by 7 bases; junction bases not matched to a gene: 10. Looked up from germline, CDR1 is MNHEY and CDR2 is SMNVEV (reference sequence). The CDR3 consists of 15 residues. CDR3 residues: CASSGGRGRINEQFF. As DNA, the CDR3 is TGTGCCAGCAGTGGTGGCAGGGGGCGCATTAATGAGCAGTTCTTC.

This sequence joins TRBV7-2 and TRBJ1-1; the D is unclear. Per germline, CDR1 SGHTA and CDR2 FQGNSA. V was cut by 1 base and J by 0 bases, with 9 bases left in between. The CDR3 has 15 amino acids. CDR3 bases: TGTGCCAGCAGCTTAGTTGGTCAGATGAACACTGAAGCTTTCTTT. This sequence encodes CASSLVGQMNTEAFF.

The J gene is TRBJ1-3, the V gene TRBV30; no reliable D call. The CDR3 contains 14 residues. V was trimmed by 0 bases and J by 4 bases, leaving 10 bases between them. The germline gives CDR1 GTSNPN, CDR2 SVGIG (reference sequence). DNA for the CDR3: TGTGCCTGGAGTGTAACGGGGTTAGGAAACACCATATATTTT. This codes for CAWSVTGLGNTIYF.

The CDR3 region has the DNA TGTGCCAGCAGTTTAGCAGGGGCGCGGGAGCAGTACTTC. This codes for CASSLAGAREQYF. The rearrangement links TRBV28 to TRBJ2-7; D perhaps matches TRBD1 (6 bases). There are 13 residues in the CDR3. Germline loops: CDR1 MDHEN, CDR2 SYDVKM. The ends were cut back, 2 bases at V and 7 bases at J, with 12 bases in the middle.

In DNA, the CDR3 is TGTGCCAGCAGCGTAGGAGCAGGGTATAATTCACCCCTCCACTTT. It codes for CASSVGAGYNSPLHF. The chain recombines TRBV9 with TRBJ1-6, with a possible D match to TRBD1 (5 bases). CDR3 size: 15 residues. Germline V gene lookup returns CDR1 SGDLS and CDR2 YYNGEE. Trimming cost V 0 bases and J 4 bases, with 8 bases left between them.

This chain joins TRBV5-4 and TRBJ2-1, with D tentatively TRBD2 (6 bases). V lost 4 bases to trimming and J lost 9 bases, with 14 bases between them. CDR3 length: 13 residues. Germline loops: CDR1 SGHNT, CDR2 YYREEE (reference sequence). DNA of the CDR3: TGTGCCAGCAGCGCAGCTTCTAGCGTTGAGCAGTTCTTC. Translating gives CASSAASSVEQFF.

V gene TRBV5-1 combines with J gene TRBJ2-5; 10 bases align to TRBD2. The V gene's germline CDR1 is SGHRS and CDR2 YFSETQ. J lost 1 base, V lost 4 bases, and 4 bases had no gene match. The CDR3 sequence is 15 residues long. CDR3 bases: TGCGCCAGCAGCGTCAGCGGGGGGGCCCAAGAGACCCAGTACTTC. Its translation: CASSVSGGAQETQYF.

The rearrangement joins TRBV9 to TRBJ1-2, with 10 nucleotides matching TRBD1. V was clipped by 0 bases and J by 7 bases; unmatched bases: 9. The CDR3 covers 16 residues. CDR1 SGDLS and CDR2 YYNGEE come from the germline V gene. The CDR3 is CASSVGGQGWISGYTF. The DNA of the CDR3 is TGTGCCAGCAGCGTAGGGGGACAGGGGTGGATCTCTGGCTACACCTTC.

The rearrangement joins TRBV27 to TRBJ2-1, with TRBD2 matching 16 bases. This CDR3 is 17 amino acids long. Looked up from germline, CDR1 is MNHEY and CDR2 is SMNVEV (reference sequence). V shed 5 bases and J 3 bases; nucleotides not matched to a gene: 4. This chain's CDR3 is CASSRGTSGGVYNEQFF. In nucleotides, the CDR3 is TGTGCCAGCAGTCGAGGGACTAGCGGGGGGGTCTACAATGAGCAGTTCTTC.

The table lists this clone with a count of one. The gene calls are TRBV11-2 and TRBJ1-1, with TRBD1 as a possible D gene (6 bases). The length of the CDR3 is 16 residues. From germline, CDR1 is SGHAT and CDR2 FQNNGV. The V end lost 8 bases, the J end lost 1 base, and 20 bases lay between the germline ends. The CDR3 reads CASPIEQGLKNTEAFF. CDR3 DNA: TGTGCCAGCCCCATCGAACAGGGATTAAAGAACACTGAAGCTTTCTTT.

The gene calls are TRBV9 and TRBJ1-3; 8 nucleotides agree with TRBD1. J lost 0 bases, V lost 0 bases, and 5 bases had no gene match. Germline V gene sequence: CDR1 SGDLS, CDR2 YYNGEE. CDR3 length: 17 amino acids. The CDR3 spells CASSVGGQAISGNTIYF. The CDR3 bases are TGTGCCAGCAGCGTAGGGGGACAGGCGATCTCTGGAAACACCATATATTTT.

The rearrangement links TRBV9 to TRBJ2-6; D is uncertain. V was cut by 3 bases and J by 0 bases, with 13 bases left in between. Germline V gene lookup returns CDR1 SGDLS and CDR2 YYNGEE. The CDR3 extends over 17 amino acids. The CDR3 reads CASSGRVVISGANVLTF. The CDR3 DNA reads TGTGCCAGCAGCGGGAGAGTGGTAATCTCTGGGGCCAACGTCCTGACTTTC.

The chain combines TRBV5-1 with TRBJ2-3; TRBD2 aligns across 10 bases. From germline, CDR1 is SGHRS and CDR2 YFSETQ. The V gene end was trimmed by 4 bases and the J gene end by 4 bases; junction bases not matched to a gene: 9. The CDR3 is made up of 16 amino acids. Here the CDR3 DNA reads TGCGCCAGCAGCCTAAGGACTAGCGGTGATGCAGATACGCAGTATTTT. Protein: CASSLRTSGDADTQYF.

The chain employs TRBV5-1 and TRBJ2-6; TRBD1 aligns across 9 bases. Trimming cost V 4 bases and J 1 base; bases outside gene matches: 9. This CDR3 has 18 amino acids. In germline, CDR1 is SGHRS, CDR2 YFSETQ. CDR3 nucleotide sequence: TGCGCCAGCAGCAGTTCCGGGACAGGGCGATCTGGGGCCAACGTCCTGACTTTC. Residues: CASSSSGTGRSGANVLTF.

This clone was recorded once. This sequence joins TRBV5-6 and TRBJ2-2, with 11 bases that match TRBD2. The germline V gene encodes CDR1 SGHDT and CDR2 YYEEEE. The junction had 4 bases not matched to a gene; V was cut back by 4 bases and J by 2 bases. CDR3 length equals 16 residues. The CDR3 protein is CASSDSGGGNTGELFF. The CDR3 DNA is TGTGCCAGCAGCGATAGCGGGGGGGGAAACACCGGGGAGCTGTTTTTT. The full variable domain, completed using reference TRBV5-6 and TRBJ2-2, is DAGVTQSPTHLIKTRGQQVTLRCSPKSGHDTVSWYQQALGQGPQFIFQYYEEEERQRGNFPDRFSGHQFPNYSSELNVNALLLGDSALYLCASSDSGGGNTGELFFGEGSRLTVL.